These 18 T cell receptor beta chains originate from one sample sequenced in a study of type 1 regulatory T cells. TCRdb itself ran the reads through MiXCR, one entry per CDR3 protein. The profile covers about 62,000 distinct CDR3 sequences, with 62% appearing a single time and 1.5% to 2% taken by the ten largest. Antigen specificity for these receptors is unknown. Sample: cultured non-Tr1 T cells, either the whole culture or a sorted T cell fraction (not recorded which). The source of these receptors is a human donor in good health.

This clonotype showed up just once. The chain links TRBV5-1 to TRBJ2-7, with TRBD1 identical over 10 bases. The CDR3 runs to 17 residues. From germline, CDR1 is SGHRS and CDR2 YFSETQ. V shed 5 bases, J shed 6 bases, and the junction held 17 bases outside the gene matches. The CDR3 DNA follows: TGCGCCAGCAGAATAAGCGCACCGGGACAGGGGTCGGTCGAGCAGTACTTC. Protein sequence: CASRISAPGQGSVEQYF.

The chain carries TRBV29-1 and TRBJ2-7; 7 bases agree with TRBD1. Trimming removed 6 bases from V and 3 bases from J; junction bases left unmatched: 8. This CDR3 has 13 residues. Germline lookup yields CDR1 SQVTM and CDR2 ANQGSEA. The CDR3 region has the DNA TGCAGCGTCGGGGACAGCCGATTCTACGAGCAGTACTTC. It is translated as CSVGDSRFYEQYF.

V gene TRBV20-1 combines with J gene TRBJ2-1, with D tentatively TRBD1 (6 bases). This CDR3 contains 12 residues. CDR1 is DFQATT and CDR2 is SNEGSKA in the germline V gene (reference sequence). Deletions cut 6 bases from V and 10 bases from J, with 16 bases between. The chain's CDR3 is CSATTGLQEQFF. CDR3 coding DNA: TGCAGTGCAACGACAGGTCTTCAGGAGCAGTTCTTC.

The V and J genes are TRBV10-2 and TRBJ2-1, with D possibly called TRBD1 or TRBD2 (5 bases each). V lost 10 bases, J lost 2 bases, and 24 bases lay in between. This CDR3 has 17 residues. Germline assignment: CDR1 WSHSY and CDR2 SAAADI. The CDR3 protein is CATNTGPRGGPYNEQFF. CDR3 bases: TGCGCCACCAACACCGGCCCACGGGGCGGCCCCTACAATGAGCAGTTCTTC.

V is TRBV30 and J is TRBJ1-1; D is uncertain. The V end was cut by 0 bases, the J end by 5 bases, with 13 bases between. CDR1 and CDR2 from the germline V gene are GTSNPN and SVGIG (reference sequence). This CDR3 is built from 14 residues. CDR3 sequence reads: CAWSVGLPGTEAFF. The CDR3 nucleotides are TGTGCCTGGAGTGTCGGCTTGCCGGGTACTGAAGCTTTCTTT. Looking up the rest from reference TRBV30 and TRBJ1-1 gives the full variable domain: SQTIHQWPATLVQPVGSPLSLECTVEGTSNPNLYWYRQAAGRGLQLLFYSVGIGQISSEVPQNLSASRPQDRQFILSSKKLLLSDSGFYLCAWSVGLPGTEAFFGQGTRLTVV.

Only a few counts were recorded for this clonotype. The chain uses TRBV7-2 and TRBJ1-1, with D possibly TRBD1 on 6 matching bases. Germline-derived CDR1 and CDR2 are SGHTA and FQGNSA. This CDR3 region has 12 residues. The V end lost 1 base, the J end lost 6 bases, and 6 bases lay between the germline ends. The chain's CDR3 is CASSLEGAEAFF. For the CDR3, the DNA is TGTGCCAGCAGCTTAGAGGGGGCTGAAGCTTTCTTT.

The chain is built from TRBV29-1 and TRBJ2-7; D uncertain. The CDR3 contains 12 residues. Per the germline V gene, CDR1 is SQVTM and CDR2 is ANQGSEA. V lost 7 bases and J 6 bases, leaving 16 bases between the germline ends. CDR3 residues: CSGFMVGGEQYF. The DNA for the CDR3 is TGCAGCGGATTCATGGTGGGCGGCGAGCAGTACTTC.

DNA for the CDR3: TGTGCCAGCAGTACGGGACAGGGGCTTTACAATGAGCAGTTCTTC. Amino acids: CASSTGQGLYNEQFF. The J gene is TRBJ2-1, the V gene TRBV6-2 or TRBV6-3, with TRBD1 matching over 10 bases. Per the germline V gene, CDR1 is MNHEY and CDR2 is SVGEGT. This CDR3 spans 15 amino acids. Unmatched junction bases numbered 5, after V lost 5 bases and J lost 4 bases.

The CDR3 loop is CASSPTSRGTEAFF. The CDR3 DNA follows: TGCGCCAGCAGCCCCACGAGTCGAGGGACTGAAGCTTTCTTT. The V call is TRBV5-1, the J call TRBJ1-1; D remains ambiguous. The CDR3 spans 14 residues. The germline V gene encodes CDR1 SGHRS and CDR2 YFSETQ. Trimming left V 4 bases short and J 5 bases short, with 15 bases between.

The chain links TRBV3-1 to TRBJ2-7, with D tentatively TRBD2 (5 bases). There are 12 residues in the CDR3. The germline V gene encodes CDR1 LGHDT and CDR2 YNNKEL (reference sequence). Between the trimmed V and J ends, which lost 3 bases and 4 bases, there was a span of 7 bases. CDR3 sequence: CASSHRGYEQYF. The CDR3 region has the DNA TGTGCCAGCAGCCATCGGGGTTACGAGCAGTACTTC.

The chain carries TRBV5-1 and TRBJ1-2, with D unresolved. Germline V CDR1 and CDR2: SGHRS, YFSETQ. CDR3 length: 15 residues. V was shortened by 0 bases and J by 5 bases, with 14 bases between the two germline ends. The CDR3 here is CASSLVPGGLYGYTF. The DNA of the CDR3 is TGCGCCAGCAGCTTGGTCCCAGGAGGGCTATATGGCTACACCTTC.

This clonotype turned up a few times. This sequence joins TRBV5-1 and TRBJ2-5, with 8 positions matching TRBD1. V lost 4 bases to trimming and J lost 2 bases; unmatched junction nucleotides: 4. CDR1 and CDR2 from the germline V gene are SGHRS and YFSETQ. The CDR3 extends over 14 amino acids. The CDR3 DNA is TGCGCCAGCAGCATTGGACAGGGTCAAGAGACCCAGTACTTC. Translating it yields CASSIGQGQETQYF.

The gene calls are TRBV11-3 and TRBJ1-1, with TRBD1 matching 8 bases. The CDR3 is 15 residues long. Germline V gives CDR1 SGHNT, CDR2 YENEEA. V was pared by 4 bases and J by 5 bases, with 9 bases of the junction left unmatched. CDR3 coding DNA: TGTGCCAGCAGCTCCCGGACAGGGATGAGGACTGAAGCTTTCTTT. Translated: CASSSRTGMRTEAFF.

The chain employs TRBV6-1 and TRBJ1-2; TRBD1 might be the D (5 bases). This CDR3 comprises 15 residues. Trimming stripped 0 bases from V and 2 bases from J, with 10 bases between. Per the germline V gene, CDR1 is MNHNS and CDR2 is SASEGT. CDR3 amino acids: CASSEAVDRNYGYTF. Here the CDR3 DNA reads TGTGCCAGCAGTGAAGCCGTAGACAGAAACTATGGCTACACCTTC.

The chain is built from TRBV6-2 or TRBV6-3 and TRBJ2-1; 7 bases agree with TRBD2. The CDR3 totals 16 residues. The V segment lost 7 bases and the J segment 9 bases; nucleotides outside the gene matches: 18. The germline CDR1 and CDR2 sequences are MNHEY and SVGEGT. This CDR3 is CASNPRVGGSNGEQFF. DNA for the CDR3: TGTGCCAGCAATCCCAGAGTGGGCGGGAGTAATGGTGAGCAGTTCTTC.

J is TRBJ2-2 and V is TRBV2; possibly TRBD1 for D (6 bases). CDR1 is SNHLY and CDR2 is FYNNEI in the germline V gene. V was clipped by 3 bases and J by 11 bases, with 16 bases between them. CDR3 size: 14 residues. CDR3 sequence (DNA): TGTGCCAGCAGTGAGGTCGGACAGATCAGAGAGCTGTTTTTT. Its translation is CASSEVGQIRELFF.

This clonotype has a handful of counts. V and J are TRBV5-1 and TRBJ2-3; D perhaps matches TRBD1 (7 bases). V was pared by 0 bases and J by 4 bases, with 12 bases between. This CDR3 has 15 amino acids. CDR1 SGHRS and CDR2 YFSETQ come from the germline V gene. The CDR3 spells CASSLVQGDSDTQYF. Here the CDR3 DNA reads TGCGCCAGCAGCTTGGTGCAGGGGGACTCAGATACGCAGTATTTT.

This clonotype was seen more than once but under ten times. The rearrangement joins TRBV5-1 to TRBJ2-3, with TRBD1 as a possible D gene (6 bases). The V gene lost 4 bases and the J gene lost 0 bases, with 15 bases spanning the gap. The V gene's germline CDR1 is SGHRS and CDR2 YFSETQ. The CDR3 runs 16 residues. CDR3 in amino acids: CASSGMTGGSTDTQYF. CDR3 sequence (DNA): TGCGCCAGCAGCGGAATGACAGGCGGTAGCACAGATACGCAGTATTTT.